This T cell receptor (beta chain) came from a study of beta chain features in type 1 diabetes. Study outcomes and limitations: Among all four CD4+ subsets, Type 1 diabetes patients had TCRB CDR3s that were moderately but significantly shorter.

TCRB transcripts that were expressed got sequenced, as all of the isolated RNA had been reverse transcribed. Using immunoSEQ multiplex PCR, the repertoire was profiled, and TCRdb retains in-frame clones only, with some absent. The sample lists around 150,000 clones; 9% to 12% were seen once. This clone has more than one count but fewer than ten. Antigen unknown. Germline CDR1 and CDR2: MNHEY and SMNVEV (reference sequence). The CDR3 is 14 amino acids. V lost 10 bases to trimming and J lost 1 base, with 16 bases between them. Using CD45RO/CCR7/CD25/CD127/CD95/CD27, CD4+ naive, central memory, regulatory and stem cell-like memory cells were sorted.

This sequence joins TRBV27 and TRBJ1-1; weak D call: TRBD1 (6 bases). Material: central memory CD4+ T cells from blood. The receptor's source is a young man with type 1 diabetes. The CDR3 loop is CATLTGGKNTEAFF. In DNA, the CDR3 is TGTGCCACCCTTACGGGGGGCAAGAACACTGAAGCTTTCTTT.